Listed here are 25 T cell receptor beta chains from one sample, sequenced in a study of cytomegalovirus exposure and HLA in healthy donors. The PCR ran on 60 Vbeta and 13 Jbeta primers. The repertoire was sequenced with immunoSEQ multiplex PCR; TCRdb's copy has only in-frame clones and lacks some. In total, the table holds tens of thousands of clones. The sequencing input was PBMCs. These receptors all stem from a man aged 18 to 30 in good health and CMV-seropositive.

The V gene is TRBV6-5, the J gene TRBJ2-3; a weak D match, TRBD2 (5 bases). Germline loops: CDR1 MNHEY, CDR2 SVGAGI. Trimming took off 2 bases at V and 0 bases at J, with 9 bases between the two ends. This CDR3 is built from 15 residues. The CDR3 loop reads CASSYSGGSTDTQYF. CDR3 nucleotides: TGTGCCAGCAGTTACAGCGGAGGAAGCACAGATACGCAGTATTTT.

This chain joins TRBV5-1 and TRBJ2-3; D gene ambiguous. V lost 1 base, J lost 4 bases, and 13 bases lay in between. This CDR3 contains 15 residues. Germline-derived CDR1 and CDR2 are SGHRS and YFSETQ. CDR3 protein: CASSLPETVADTQYF. The CDR3 bases are TGCGCCAGCAGCTTGCCGGAGACGGTCGCAGATACGCAGTATTTT.

The V call is TRBV5-8, the J call TRBJ2-7, with a possible D match to TRBD2 (6 bases). The CDR3 contains 14 residues. Trimming cost V 2 bases and J 3 bases, with 12 bases left between them. CDR1 and CDR2 from the germline V gene are SGHTS and YDEGEE. CDR3 sequence: CASSFFSGHYEQYF. For the CDR3, the DNA is TGTGCCAGCAGCTTCTTTAGCGGACACTACGAGCAGTACTTC.

The CDR3 DNA sequence: TGTGCCTGGAGTGTAAAGGGTCCAGGGCAGGCCTACGAGCAGTACTTC. Translation: CAWSVKGPGQAYEQYF. The V gene is TRBV30, the J gene TRBJ2-7; tentatively, D is TRBD1 (5 bases). CDR3 size: 16 residues. The V and J ends lost 0 bases and 2 bases respectively, with 17 bases between them. CDR1 is GTSNPN and CDR2 is SVGIG in the germline V gene (reference sequence).

CDR3 sequence: CASSKAQGIQPQHF. CDR3 coding DNA: TGTGCCAGCAGCAAAGCACAGGGGATTCAGCCCCAGCATTTT. This chain connects TRBV21-1 to TRBJ1-5; whether TRBD1, the table's D call, matches the DNA was not checked. TRBV21-1 is a pseudogene segment. This CDR3 comprises 14 residues.

The V call is TRBV21-1, the J call TRBJ2-3; TRBD1 is taken as the D call from the table, unchecked against the DNA. TRBV21-1 is a pseudogene segment. This CDR3 has 15 residues. The CDR3 loop is CATLNRTPSTDTQYF. In nucleotides, the CDR3 is TGTGCCACCTTAAACAGAACCCCTAGCACAGATACGCAGTATTTT.

This rearrangement joins TRBV27 to TRBJ2-5, with D tentatively TRBD2 (5 bases). Judging by the DNA end, TRBJ2-7 fits better; the J call may be wrong. This CDR3 contains 14 residues. Germline-derived CDR1 and CDR2 are MNHEY and SMNVEV (reference sequence). The CDR3 reads CASSLLREPHEQYF. DNA of the CDR3: TGTGCCAGCAGTTTACTAAGGGAGCCCCACGAGCAGTACTTC.

The chain uses TRBV4-1 and TRBJ2-1; TRBD1 agrees at 9 bases. CDR1 and CDR2 from the germline V gene are MGHRA and YSYEKL. V dropped 0 bases and J dropped 2; count of bases not matched to a gene: 5. The CDR3 is 17 residues long. The CDR3 here is CASSQEGNRGPYNEQFF. The DNA for the CDR3 is TGCGCCAGCAGCCAAGAGGGGAACAGGGGGCCCTACAATGAGCAGTTCTTC.

For the CDR3, the DNA is TGTGCCAGCAGGCCGGGTTATGAGACGCACCACGAGCAGTACTTC. As protein: CASRPGYETHHEQYF. The chain joins TRBV27 to TRBJ2-5; no clear D gene. The DNA end is more similar to TRBJ2-7, so the J call may be wrong. Germline CDR1 reads MNHEY; CDR2 reads SMNVEV (reference sequence). The CDR3 sequence is 15 residues long.

V and J are TRBV4-1 and TRBJ1-5; D unresolved. The CDR3 contains 13 residues. Germline V gene sequence: CDR1 MGHRA, CDR2 YSYEKL. Trimming shortened V by 3 bases and J by 7 bases, and 10 bases separated the two germline ends. CDR3 DNA sequence: TGCGCCAGCAGCCAGCGCGGCGGCCAGCCCCAGCATTTT. Translating gives CASSQRGGQPQHF.

The rearrangement uses TRBV19 and TRBJ2-7; 11 bases match TRBD2. The germline V gene has CDR1 LNHDA and CDR2 SQIVND (reference sequence). Trimming at V came to 3 bases and at J to 7 bases, leaving 14 bases not matched to a gene. This CDR3 is 17 amino acids long. The CDR3 spells CASSITTSGVQATEQYF. Here the CDR3 DNA reads TGTGCCAGTAGTATTACGACTAGCGGGGTTCAGGCTACGGAGCAGTACTTC.

The chain uses TRBV19 and TRBJ2-3; 7 positions match TRBD2. Unmatched junction bases numbered 11, after V lost 3 bases and J lost 2 bases. The CDR3 contains 17 residues. Germline CDR1 reads LNHDA; CDR2 reads SQIVND (reference sequence). Written as DNA, the CDR3 is TGTGCCAGTAGTATTGGGTGGGAGGGCCAGGACACAGATACGCAGTATTTT. Protein: CASSIGWEGQDTDTQYF.

The J gene is TRBJ2-2, the V gene TRBV7-2; TRBD1 might be the D (6 bases). The CDR3 length is 18 residues. V was shortened by 5 bases and J by 5 bases, with 24 bases between the two germline ends. Germline CDR1 is SGHTA and CDR2 is FQGNSA. The CDR3 region has the DNA TGTGCCAGCAGCCCATTCGGACAGTTTGTAGGACCGACCGGGGAGCTGTTTTTT. It codes for CASSPFGQFVGPTGELFF.

The V call is TRBV7-9, the J call TRBJ2-1; TRBD2 aligns across 13 bases. V lost 4 bases and J lost 8; bases outside the gene matches: 8. Looked up from germline, CDR1 is SEHNR and CDR2 is FQNEAQ (reference sequence). This CDR3 has 16 amino acids. The CDR3 sequence: CASSSTSGRARDEQFF. The CDR3 DNA reads as TGTGCCAGCAGCTCCACTAGCGGGAGGGCCAGGGATGAGCAGTTCTTC.

This chain joins TRBV4-1 and TRBJ1-5; D may be TRBD1 (5 bases). Germline assignment: CDR1 MGHRA and CDR2 YSYEKL. The germline V and J ends were trimmed by 4 bases and 0 bases, with 7 bases remaining between them. The CDR3 length is 14 residues. The CDR3 reads CASSPGGSNQPQHF. CDR3 nucleotide sequence: TGCGCCAGCAGCCCCGGGGGTAGCAATCAGCCCCAGCATTTT.

The gene calls are TRBV7-2 and TRBJ1-4, with TRBD1 matching over 9 bases. CDR1 is SGHTA, CDR2 FQGNSA, per germline. Losses at the gene ends were 1 base for V and 7 bases for J; bases not matched to a gene: 7. The CDR3 runs to 16 residues. The CDR3 DNA follows: TGTGCCAGCAGCTTAGGGGGACAGGGAGGAGGTGAAAAACTGTTTTTT. It yields the protein CASSLGGQGGGEKLFF.

The V and J genes are TRBV7-9 and TRBJ2-7; 7 nucleotides line up with TRBD1. This CDR3 region has 16 residues. CDR1 and CDR2 from the germline V gene are SEHNR and FQNEAQ (reference sequence). The junction had 13 bases not matched to a gene; V was cut back by 5 bases and J by 3 bases. This CDR3 is CASSPLLTGKHYEQYF. The CDR3 bases are TGTGCCAGCAGCCCCTTACTGACAGGGAAGCACTACGAGCAGTACTTC.

The chain uses TRBV6-5 and TRBJ2-7; possibly TRBD1 for D (7 bases). Deletions cut 4 bases from V and 4 bases from J, with 20 bases between. The germline V gene has CDR1 MNHEY and CDR2 SVGAGI. The length of the CDR3 is 16 residues. CDR3 bases: TGTGCCAGCAGTTCCATACCTGGACAGGAGGGGTACGAGCAGTACTTC. Translating it yields CASSSIPGQEGYEQYF.

This chain connects TRBV9 to TRBJ1-3, with a tentative D call TRBD1 (6 bases). There are 16 residues in the CDR3. The V and J ends lost 4 bases and 3 bases respectively, with 17 bases between them. Germline V gives CDR1 SGDLS, CDR2 YYNGEE. The CDR3 loop is CASSSKQGVNGNTIYF. DNA of the CDR3: TGTGCCAGCAGCTCAAAACAGGGTGTCAATGGAAACACCATATATTTT.

The chain has TRBV7-9 and TRBJ1-5; maybe TRBD1 (6 bases). The germline V and J ends were trimmed by 4 bases and 8 bases, with 9 bases remaining between them. The CDR3 is 12 amino acids. Germline V CDR1 and CDR2: SEHNR, FQNEAQ (reference sequence). The CDR3 spells CASSSRGKPQHF. CDR3 coding DNA: TGTGCCAGCAGCTCCAGGGGTAAGCCCCAGCATTTT.

The rearrangement uses TRBV14 and TRBJ1-2, with 8 bases aligning to TRBD1. CDR1 is SGHDN and CDR2 is FVKESK in the germline V gene. Trimming cost V 1 base and J 5 bases; bases outside gene matches: 3. This CDR3 has 14 residues. The CDR3 sequence: CASSQGTGFYGYTF. The CDR3 DNA is TGTGCCAGCAGCCAAGGGACAGGGTTTTATGGCTACACCTTC.

The chain carries TRBV25-1 and TRBJ2-5; TRBD2 matches at 14 bases. The J call is doubtful: the DNA matches TRBJ2-7 better. Per the germline V gene, CDR1 is MGHDK and CDR2 is SYGVNS. This CDR3 has 18 residues. The CDR3 DNA is TGTGCCAGCAGCCCCGGGGGACTAGCGGGAGTAACGTGGTACGAGCAGTACTTC. The encoded protein is CASSPGGLAGVTWYEQYF.

The V call is TRBV6-1, the J call TRBJ1-3; TRBD1 agrees at 7 bases. Germline CDR1 MNHNS, CDR2 SASEGT. Trimming at V came to 6 bases and at J to 5 bases, leaving 7 bases not matched to a gene. The CDR3 length is 14 residues. In DNA, the CDR3 is TGTGCCAGCAGGCAGACAGGGCGAAGAAACACCATATATTTT. Translation: CASRQTGRRNTIYF.

This sequence joins TRBV18 and TRBJ2-2; 7 positions match TRBD1. The V gene end was trimmed by 5 bases and the J gene end by 1 base; junction bases not matched to a gene: 1. The CDR3 contains 14 residues. CDR1 and CDR2 (germline): KGHSH, LQKENI. CDR3: CASSRDRNTGELFF. CDR3 nucleotide sequence: TGTGCCAGCTCAAGGGACAGGAACACCGGGGAGCTGTTTTTT.

J is TRBJ2-1 and V is TRBV5-4; D is undetermined. V lost 5 bases to trimming and J lost 3 bases, with 12 bases between them. The CDR3 covers 14 residues. The germline V gene has CDR1 SGHNT and CDR2 YYREEE (reference sequence). CDR3 in DNA: TGTGCCAGCAGGGGCGAATACGACTACAATGAGCAGTTCTTC. Its translation: CASRGEYDYNEQFF.